The 28 T cell receptor beta chains given below trace back to one sample, sequenced in a study of metastatic and nonmetastatic thyroid tumors. No patient received treatment before thyroid surgery. With MiXCR, TCRdb called clones anew from the PCR reads. The data hold about 16,000 clones, with about 27% observed a single time. The source material was tumor tissue. These receptors came from a female donor with papillary thyroid cancer or a benign thyroid nodule (not recorded which). Some clones in this sample may be carry-over from other donors' samples.

This clone is deemed medium-sized. The chain combines TRBV6-2 or TRBV6-3 with TRBJ2-7; 7 bases match TRBD2. This CDR3 contains 15 residues. Trimming removed 4 bases from V and 0 bases from J; junction bases left unmatched: 6. CDR1 MNHEY and CDR2 SVGEGT come from the germline V gene. The CDR3 region is CASSFPGTTSYEQYF. The CDR3 DNA is TGTGCCAGCAGTTTCCCCGGGACTACCTCCTACGAGCAGTACTTC.

This clone is labeled large. The chain carries TRBV28 and TRBJ2-7; D gene uncertain. V was trimmed by 6 bases and J by 0 bases, leaving 3 bases between them. Germline CDR1 MDHEN, CDR2 SYDVKM. This CDR3 is built from 11 residues. The CDR3 sequence is CASSHSYEQYF. The CDR3 DNA reads as TGTGCCAGCAGCCACTCCTACGAGCAGTACTTC.

The sample holds a few counts of this clone. The V gene is TRBV7-6, the J gene TRBJ2-7, with TRBD2 identical over 8 bases. Germline V lookup: CDR1 SGHVS, CDR2 FNYEAQ. The CDR3 is made up of 14 amino acids. Trimming took 5 bases from V and 4 from J; bases not matched to a gene: 7. DNA of the CDR3: TGTGCCAGCAGCCCCGGGAGGGGGGTATACGAGCAGTACTTC. This gives the protein CASSPGRGVYEQYF. Drawing the rest from reference TRBV7-6 and TRBJ2-7, the complete variable domain is GAGVSQSPRYKVTKRGQDVALRCDPISGHVSLYWYRQALGQGPEFLTYFNYEAQQDKSGLPNDRFSAERPEGSISTLTIQRTEQRDSAMYRCASSPGRGVYEQYFGPGTRLTVT.

This clone was seen only a few times. The V and J genes are TRBV12-3 or TRBV12-4 and TRBJ2-7; unclear D gene. The CDR3 is made up of 11 amino acids. V gave up 6 bases and J gave up 10 bases, with 13 bases separating them. This CDR3 is CASSLFLDQYF. CDR3 in DNA: TGTGCCAGCAGCCTCTTCCTCGATCAGTACTTC.

The chain employs TRBV2 and TRBJ2-7; TRBD1 might be the D (6 bases). Germline CDR1 reads SNHLY; CDR2 reads FYNNEI. Trimming shortened V by 4 bases and J by 9 bases, and 22 bases separated the two germline ends. The CDR3 contains 15 residues. DNA for the CDR3: TGTGCCAGCAGTGCCCCGTCGGTCGAAGGGGGAGTGCAGTACTTC. Protein sequence: CASSAPSVEGGVQYF.

This clone showed up just once. The germline gene is not matched at one end of the junction; a read error may be the cause. Other nucleotide sequences in the sample specify the same CDR3. This chain uses TRBV5-1 with TRBJ1-3; the D gene is possibly TRBD1 (6 bases). The CDR3 runs to 15 residues. Germline assignment: CDR1 SGHRS and CDR2 YFSETQ. The CDR3 loop reads CASSLAGGPRNTIYF. CDR3 bases: TGCGCCAGTAGCTTGGCCGGGGGGCCCAGAAACACCATATATTTT.

This clone was detected many times. The CDR3 nucleotides are TGCAGCGTTGAGACCCGGGGCCGGGGACAGGGGGAGGTTGGCTACACCTTC. Its translation is CSVETRGRGQGEVGYTF. This chain uses TRBV29-1 with TRBJ1-2; 11 nucleotides match TRBD1. This CDR3 has 17 amino acids. Trimming cost V 3 bases and J 7 bases; bases outside gene matches: 16. Looked up from germline, CDR1 is SQVTM and CDR2 is ANQGSEA.

The rearrangement links TRBV6-5 to TRBJ2-4, with D perhaps being TRBD1 or TRBD2 (6 bases each). Trimming took 4 bases from V and 0 from J, leaving 13 bases between them. Germline-derived CDR1 and CDR2 are MNHEY and SVGAGI. The CDR3 is made up of 16 amino acids. CDR3 in DNA: TGTGCCAGCAGTTTAAGGGGGGCGATAGCCAAAAACATTCAGTACTTC. Translated: CASSLRGAIAKNIQYF.

This clone was observed at least ten times. The J gene is TRBJ2-4, the V gene TRBV19; 7 bases align to TRBD1. Germline V CDR1 and CDR2: LNHDA, SQIVND (reference sequence). J gave up 2 bases and V 3 bases, and 10 bases lay outside the gene matches. This CDR3 contains 17 residues. The CDR3 DNA reads as TGTGCCAGTAGTATGACAGGGAGTCACGGTACCAAAAACATTCAGTACTTC. Its translation: CASSMTGSHGTKNIQYF.

There are a few counts of this clone. The chain has TRBV5-1 and TRBJ2-3; either TRBD1 or TRBD2 may fit D (5 bases each). The germline gives CDR1 SGHRS, CDR2 YFSETQ. The CDR3 runs to 17 residues. Deletions cut 0 bases from V and 3 bases from J, with 17 bases between. The CDR3 loop reads CASSLVWGEGQTDTQYF. The CDR3 nucleotides are TGCGCCAGCAGCTTGGTCTGGGGCGAGGGGCAGACAGATACGCAGTATTTT.

This clone was found once. One end of the junction varies from germline; a read error may be responsible. The chain recombines TRBV5-5 with TRBJ2-1; TRBD1 or TRBD2 may be the D gene (5 bases each). CDR1 SGHKS and CDR2 YYEKEE come from the germline V gene (reference sequence). The CDR3 sequence is 13 residues long. This CDR3 reads CASSRGPDNEQLF. DNA for the CDR3: TGTGCCAGCAGCAGGGGACCTGACAATGAACAGCTCTTC.

The rearrangement uses TRBV20-1 and TRBJ2-1, with TRBD2 matching over 12 bases. Germline assignment: CDR1 DFQATT and CDR2 SNEGSKA (reference sequence). The V and J ends lost 5 bases and 5 bases, in that order; junction bases with no gene match: 10. The CDR3 is 16 residues long. DNA for the CDR3: TGCAGTGCTCCCCTCGCACTAGCGGGGGGAAACAATGAGCAGTTCTTC. Translating it yields CSAPLALAGGNNEQFF.

This clone was counted many times. The chain couples TRBV3-1 to TRBJ1-3; 9 bases line up with TRBD1. CDR1 LGHDT and CDR2 YNNKEL come from the germline V gene (reference sequence). The CDR3 sequence is 16 residues long. Trimming removed 4 bases from V and 6 bases from J; junction bases left unmatched: 10. CDR3 sequence (DNA): TGTGCCAGCAGCCGCTCCAACCGGGACAGGGTAAACACCATATATTTT. This codes for CASSRSNRDRVNTIYF.

The chain is built from TRBV5-1 and TRBJ2-3, with 11 bases lining up with TRBD2. The junction had 4 bases not matched to a gene; V was cut back by 5 bases and J by 2 bases. Germline values: CDR1 SGHRS, CDR2 YFSETQ. The CDR3 spans 15 residues. CDR3 amino acids: CASRRLAGPTDTQYF. Written as DNA, the CDR3 is TGCGCCAGCAGAAGACTAGCGGGACCCACAGATACGCAGTATTTT.

The rearrangement links TRBV11-2 to TRBJ1-2; 9 bases fit TRBD1. With 2 bases clipped from V and 2 bases from J, the junction kept 9 bases outside the gene matches. Germline V lookup: CDR1 SGHAT, CDR2 FQNNGV. This CDR3 spans 17 amino acids. This chain's CDR3 is CASSLSRGTGKNYGYTF. The CDR3 DNA reads TGTGCCAGCAGCTTATCCCGTGGGACAGGGAAAAACTATGGCTACACCTTC.

This clone was observed once. This chain links TRBV5-4 with TRBJ2-3; D gene uncertain. Per the germline V gene, CDR1 is SGHNT and CDR2 is YYREEE (reference sequence). This CDR3 has 15 residues. V was clipped by 1 base and J by 2 bases, with 11 bases between them. This CDR3 is CASSLNGRVTDTQYF. The CDR3 coding sequence is TGTGCCAGCAGCTTGAATGGTAGGGTCACAGATACGCAGTATTTT.

This clone was counted ten times or more. This chain links TRBV24-1 with TRBJ2-1; unclear D gene. V was trimmed by 5 bases and J by 6 bases, leaving 4 bases between them. The germline CDR1 and CDR2 sequences are KGHDR and SFDVKD. The CDR3 has 11 residues. For the CDR3, the DNA is TGTGCCACCAGTGGCTTCAATGAGCAGTTCTTC. Protein product: CATSGFNEQFF.

The chain has TRBV20-1 and TRBJ2-7; no reliable D call. V was clipped by 3 bases and J by 12 bases, with 21 bases between them. Germline lookup yields CDR1 DFQATT and CDR2 SNEGSKA (reference sequence). This CDR3 contains 13 residues. The CDR3 reads CSASKNAPMLGYF. CDR3 in DNA: TGCAGTGCTAGCAAGAACGCGCCGATGTTAGGGTACTTC.

This rearrangement joins TRBV11-2 to TRBJ2-7, with 9 nucleotides matching TRBD1. V lost 2 bases, J lost 4 bases, and 6 bases stayed unmatched. The germline V gene has CDR1 SGHAT and CDR2 FQNNGV. The CDR3 is made up of 15 amino acids. The CDR3 region is CASSLPGQGLYEQYF. CDR3 bases: TGTGCCAGCAGCTTACCCGGACAGGGGCTATACGAGCAGTACTTC.

This rearrangement joins TRBV7-2 to TRBJ1-6; D gene unclear. The germline CDR1 and CDR2 sequences are SGHTA and FQGNSA. The CDR3 extends over 15 amino acids. Trimming removed 1 base from V and 5 bases from J, with 9 bases in between. CDR3 nucleotide sequence: TGTGCCAGCAGCTTAGACGTGTCAAATAATTCACCCCTCCACTTT. This encodes CASSLDVSNNSPLHF.

This clone came up a few times. The J gene is TRBJ2-7, the V gene TRBV12-3 or TRBV12-4; maybe TRBD1 (6 bases). The CDR3 is made up of 14 amino acids. Deletions cut 6 bases from V and 3 bases from J, with 15 bases between. The CDR3 loop reads CASSPDRSNYEQYF. Here the CDR3 DNA reads TGTGCCAGCAGCCCAGACAGGAGCAACTACGAGCAGTACTTC.

This clone was seen a few times. The chain joins TRBV12-3 or TRBV12-4 to TRBJ2-1; D is perhaps TRBD1 (6 bases). This CDR3 spans 14 amino acids. V was shortened by 4 bases and J by 13 bases, with 20 bases between the two germline ends. Written as DNA, the CDR3 is TGTGCCAGCAGTTCACAGGGCTCCTACAATTATCAGTTCTTC. The encoded protein is CASSSQGSYNYQFF.

This clone has at least ten counts. A much larger clonotype is one base distant, so this may be a read error. The sample contains more than one DNA sequence encoding this CDR3. The V gene is TRBV7-2, the J gene TRBJ2-7; D uncertain. The CDR3 consists of 14 residues. Deletions cut 5 bases from V and 6 bases from J, with 17 bases between. Germline V lookup: CDR1 SGHTA, CDR2 FQGNSA. The CDR3 sequence is CASSPTGDHGEQYF. The CDR3 coding sequence is TGTGCCAGCAGCCCGACCGGTGATCACGGCGAGCAGTACTTC.

With regard to this clone: This sample includes further DNA sequences coding for the same CDR3. The J gene is TRBJ1-1, the V gene TRBV30; D gene uncertain. The germline gives CDR1 GTSNPN, CDR2 SVGIG (reference sequence). The CDR3 has 13 residues. The V end lost 7 bases, the J end lost 7 bases, and 19 bases lay between the germline ends. DNA of the CDR3: TGTGCCTTCCTGGGTCCGGGATCAGATGAAGCTTTCTTT. The encoded protein is CAFLGPGSDEAFF.

This clone has at least ten counts. The V gene is TRBV5-1, the J gene TRBJ2-7; D remains unclear. Trimming shortened V by 7 bases and J by 3 bases, and 11 bases separated the two germline ends. Germline V gene sequence: CDR1 SGHRS, CDR2 YFSETQ. This CDR3 has 12 amino acids. The CDR3 is CASSGDGYEQYF. CDR3 DNA sequence: TGCGCCAGCTCGGGTGACGGCTACGAGCAGTACTTC.

The V gene is TRBV3-1, the J gene TRBJ2-1, with 7 bases identical to TRBD1. Germline V gives CDR1 LGHDT, CDR2 YNNKEL (reference sequence). This CDR3 is built from 19 residues. With 6 bases clipped from V and 2 bases from J, the junction kept 19 bases outside the gene matches. Here the CDR3 reads CASSAATSRDRGTYNEQFF. The CDR3, as DNA: TGTGCCAGCAGTGCCGCCACGTCCCGGGACAGAGGAACCTACAATGAGCAGTTCTTC.

The chain uses TRBV27 and TRBJ2-4; D possibly corresponds to TRBD1 (6 bases). The CDR3 spans 18 residues. The V and J ends lost 3 bases and 1 base respectively, with 19 bases between them. Germline V CDR1 and CDR2: MNHEY, SMNVEV (reference sequence). The CDR3: CASSFWGREGRAKNIQYF. CDR3 DNA sequence: TGTGCCAGCAGTTTTTGGGGGCGAGAAGGACGTGCCAAAAACATTCAGTACTTC.

A few counts support this clone. V usage is TRBV10-3 and J usage is TRBJ2-1; D ambiguous. CDR1 ENHRY and CDR2 SYGVKD come from the germline V gene. The CDR3 is made up of 13 amino acids. V gave up 11 bases and J gave up 13 bases, with 24 bases separating them. The DNA of the CDR3 is TGTGCCCATTCTACCACACCCTACAATTATCAGTTCTTC. Translation gives CAHSTTPYNYQFF.